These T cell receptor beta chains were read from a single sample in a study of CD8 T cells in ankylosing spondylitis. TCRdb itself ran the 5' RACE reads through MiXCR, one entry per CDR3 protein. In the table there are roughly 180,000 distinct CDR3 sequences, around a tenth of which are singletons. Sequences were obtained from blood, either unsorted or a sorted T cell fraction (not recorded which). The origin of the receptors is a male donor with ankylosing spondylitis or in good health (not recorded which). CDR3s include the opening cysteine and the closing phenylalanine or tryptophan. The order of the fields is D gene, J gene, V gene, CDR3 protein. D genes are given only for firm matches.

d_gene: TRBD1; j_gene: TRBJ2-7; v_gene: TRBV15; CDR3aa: CATSRDGSIDRGYEQYF
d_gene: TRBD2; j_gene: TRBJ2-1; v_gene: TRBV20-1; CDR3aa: CSAKGSASGLYNEQFF
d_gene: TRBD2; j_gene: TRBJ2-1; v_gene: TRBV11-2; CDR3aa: CASSLGGAGVGSSNEQFF
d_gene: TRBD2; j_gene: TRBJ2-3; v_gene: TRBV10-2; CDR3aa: CASRELAGSDTQYF
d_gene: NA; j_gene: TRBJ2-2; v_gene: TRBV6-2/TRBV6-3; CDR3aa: CASSYSGLGTANTGELFF
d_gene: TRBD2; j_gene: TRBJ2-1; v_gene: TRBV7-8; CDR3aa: CASSFPTSGGAAYNEQFF
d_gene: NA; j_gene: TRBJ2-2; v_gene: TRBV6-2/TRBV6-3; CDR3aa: CASRTHFGENTGELFF
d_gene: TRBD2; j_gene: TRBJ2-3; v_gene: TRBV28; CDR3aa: CASSPGLAGTFTDTQYF
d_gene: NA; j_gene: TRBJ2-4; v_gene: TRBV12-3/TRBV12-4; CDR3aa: CASSPRDGAKNIQYF
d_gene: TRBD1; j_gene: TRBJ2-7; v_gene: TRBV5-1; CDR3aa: CASSLDTGQTYEQYF
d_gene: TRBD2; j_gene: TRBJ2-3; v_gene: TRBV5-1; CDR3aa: CASSPGLAAAPGDTQYF
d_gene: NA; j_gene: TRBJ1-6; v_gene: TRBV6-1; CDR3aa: CASSEAVSSPLHF
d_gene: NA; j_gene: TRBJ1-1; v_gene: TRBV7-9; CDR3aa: CASSLLQGTTEAFF
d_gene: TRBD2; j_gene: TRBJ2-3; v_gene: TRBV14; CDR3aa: CASSQDVGGLGPDTQYF
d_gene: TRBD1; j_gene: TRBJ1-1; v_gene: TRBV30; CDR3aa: CAWSAPGQEMNTEAFF
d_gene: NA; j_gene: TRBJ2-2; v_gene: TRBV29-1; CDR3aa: CSVIMGTGELFF
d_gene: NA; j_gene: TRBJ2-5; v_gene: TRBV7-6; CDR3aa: CASTLYQETQYF
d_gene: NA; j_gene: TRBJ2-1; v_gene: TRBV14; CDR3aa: CASSQAAARQFF
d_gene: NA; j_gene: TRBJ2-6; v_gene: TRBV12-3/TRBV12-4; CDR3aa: CASRITGDGSGANVLTF
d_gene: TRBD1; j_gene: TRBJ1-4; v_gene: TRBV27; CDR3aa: CASGTGGRKLFF
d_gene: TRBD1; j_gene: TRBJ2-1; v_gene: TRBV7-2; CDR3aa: CASSLMGQSYNEQFF
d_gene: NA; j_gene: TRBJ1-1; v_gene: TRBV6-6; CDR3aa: CASSPPATEAFF
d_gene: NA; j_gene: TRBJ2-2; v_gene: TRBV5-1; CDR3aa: CASSLRQANTGELFF
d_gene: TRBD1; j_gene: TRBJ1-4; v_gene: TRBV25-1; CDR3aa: CASSENRGGEKLFF
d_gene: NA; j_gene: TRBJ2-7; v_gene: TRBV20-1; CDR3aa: CSAPDSPYEQYF
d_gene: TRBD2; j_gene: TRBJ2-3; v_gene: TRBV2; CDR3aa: CASRLLAGSTDTQYF
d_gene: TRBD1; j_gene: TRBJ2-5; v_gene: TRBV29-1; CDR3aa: CSVEDPLPTGQGPEYF
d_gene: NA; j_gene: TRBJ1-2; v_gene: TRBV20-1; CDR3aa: CSATDGRLNYGYTF
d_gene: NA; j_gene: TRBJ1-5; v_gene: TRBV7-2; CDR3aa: CASSLMGGVYSNQPQHF
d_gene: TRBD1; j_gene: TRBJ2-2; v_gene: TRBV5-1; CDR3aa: CASSLARWTGSTGELFF
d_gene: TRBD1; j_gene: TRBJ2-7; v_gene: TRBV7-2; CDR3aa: CASSRDRSIYEQYF
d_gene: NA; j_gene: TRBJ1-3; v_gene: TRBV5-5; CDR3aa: CASSLVGIDSGNTIYF
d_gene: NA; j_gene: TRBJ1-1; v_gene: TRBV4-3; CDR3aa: CASSQRVNTEAFF
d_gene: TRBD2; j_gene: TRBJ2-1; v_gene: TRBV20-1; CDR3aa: CSATLAGVSNEQFF
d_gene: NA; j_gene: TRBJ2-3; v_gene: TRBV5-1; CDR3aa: CASGFLVPEDTQYF
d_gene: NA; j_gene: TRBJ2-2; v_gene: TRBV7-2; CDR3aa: CASSLALRQATGELFF
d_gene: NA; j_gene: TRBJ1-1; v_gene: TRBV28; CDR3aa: CASSFHGRPHLGAFF
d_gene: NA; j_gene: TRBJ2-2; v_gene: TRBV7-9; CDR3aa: CASSSSGNTGELFF
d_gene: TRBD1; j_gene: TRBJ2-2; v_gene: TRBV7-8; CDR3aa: CASSLYLGQGDTGELFF
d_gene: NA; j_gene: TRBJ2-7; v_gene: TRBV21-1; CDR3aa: CASSRWGLGKRNEQYF
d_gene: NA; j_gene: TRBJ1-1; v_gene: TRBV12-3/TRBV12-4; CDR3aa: CASSPPLGMNTEAFF
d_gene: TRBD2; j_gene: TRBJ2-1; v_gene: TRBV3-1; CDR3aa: CVSSQVKLAGGYEQFF
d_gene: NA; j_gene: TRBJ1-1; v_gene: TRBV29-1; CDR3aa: CSVSADSWGNTEAFF
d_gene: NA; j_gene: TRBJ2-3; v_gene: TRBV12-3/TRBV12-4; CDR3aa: CASTLGDRRHGTQYF
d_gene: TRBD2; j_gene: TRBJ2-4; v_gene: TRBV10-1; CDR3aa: CASPRSGTSGGTLAKNIQYF
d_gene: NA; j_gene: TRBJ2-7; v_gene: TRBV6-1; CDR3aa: CASSERGTYEQYF
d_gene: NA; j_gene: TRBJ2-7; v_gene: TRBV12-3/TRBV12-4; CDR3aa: CASSFLNYEQYF
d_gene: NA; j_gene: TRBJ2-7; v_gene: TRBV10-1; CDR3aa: CASSDYLGYEQYF
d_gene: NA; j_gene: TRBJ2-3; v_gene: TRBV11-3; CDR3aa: CASSLAGHDTDTQYF
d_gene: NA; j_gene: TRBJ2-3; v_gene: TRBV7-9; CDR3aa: CASSLQADTQYF
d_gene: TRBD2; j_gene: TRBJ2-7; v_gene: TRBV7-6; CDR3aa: CASSPGTSDYEQYF